This is a list of T cell receptor beta chains from one sample in a study of identical twins' blood T cells. TCRdb redid the calling of the 5' RACE reads with MiXCR, one entry per CDR3 protein. The sample comprises fewer than 450,000 distinct CDR3 sequences, around 30% of which are singletons, and 5.5% to 7% rests with the top ten. Sequenced sample: PBMCs. Receptors were obtained from a woman between 18 and 55 years old in good health. Both conserved end residues are part of each CDR3. A D gene is named only where the DNA matches it firmly. Clone size is given for some rows only: seen once, a few or many times, or a class if the clone is expanded.

V: TRBV5-1
J: TRBJ2-3
D: .
length: 14
size: .
CDR3: CASSFSSPTDTQYF
DNA: TGCGCCAGCAGCTTCTCCAGCCCCACAGATACGCAGTATTTT

V: TRBV6-6
J: TRBJ2-1
D: TRBD2
length: 15
size: .
CDR3: CASSYPTSGRNEHFF
DNA: TGTGCCAGCAGTTACCCGACTAGCGGGAGGAATGAGCATTTCTTC

V: TRBV6-2/TRBV6-3
J: TRBJ1-1
D: TRBD1
length: 15
size: .
CDR3: CASRWTTGENTEAFF
DNA: TGTGCCAGCAGATGGACAACAGGGGAGAACACTGAAGCTTTCTTT

V: TRBV20-1
J: TRBJ2-1
D: .
length: 14
size: .
CDR3: CSAPLSSPGNEQFF
DNA: TGCAGTGCGCCCCTATCATCACCAGGGAATGAGCAGTTCTTC

V: TRBV20-1
J: TRBJ1-5
D: .
length: 13
size: few
CDR3: CSVSGDSNQPQHF
DNA: TGCAGTGTTTCCGGCGATAGCAATCAGCCCCAGCATTTT

V: TRBV20-1
J: TRBJ1-1
D: .
length: 13
size: many
CDR3: CSAHLIRGNEAFF
DNA: TGCAGTGCTCACTTGATTCGCGGAAATGAAGCTTTCTTT

V: TRBV20-1
J: TRBJ1-2
D: TRBD1
length: 13
size: many
CDR3: CSAPKDRDVGYTF
DNA: TGCAGTGCACCAAAGGACAGGGATGTTGGCTACACCTTC

V: TRBV18
J: TRBJ1-3
D: .
length: 13
size: .
CDR3: CASSPDQINTIYF
DNA: TGTGCCAGCTCACCCGACCAGATAAACACCATATATTTT

V: TRBV2
J: TRBJ1-2
D: TRBD1
length: 15
size: .
CDR3: CASSDREGEPYGYTF
DNA: TGTGCCAGCAGCGACAGGGAAGGGGAACCCTATGGCTACACCTTC

V: TRBV5-1
J: TRBJ2-2
D: TRBD1
length: 14
size: few
CDR3: CASQGQVNTGELFF
DNA: TGCGCCAGTCAGGGACAGGTTAACACCGGGGAGCTGTTTTTT

V: TRBV19
J: TRBJ1-5
D: .
length: 15
size: .
CDR3: CASSIGQSINQPQHF
DNA: TGTGCCAGTAGTATTGGACAGTCCATAAATCAGCCCCAGCATTTT

V: TRBV11-2
J: TRBJ2-1
D: TRBD2
length: 15
size: many
CDR3: CASSLGGGSSNEQFF
DNA: TGTGCCAGCAGCTTAGGTGGCGGGAGTTCCAATGAGCAGTTCTTC

V: TRBV29-1
J: TRBJ2-5
D: TRBD2
length: 12
size: many
CDR3: CSGLAGEETQYF
DNA: TGCAGCGGACTAGCGGGAGAGGAGACCCAGTACTTC

V: TRBV14
J: TRBJ1-1
D: .
length: 15
size: few
CDR3: CASSQVPRVNTEAFF
DNA: TGTGCCAGCAGCCAAGTTCCGAGGGTAAACACTGAAGCTTTCTTT

V: TRBV12-3/TRBV12-4
J: TRBJ1-5
D: TRBD1
length: 16
size: .
CDR3: CASTSRDRAGNQPQHF
DNA: TGTGCCAGCACCTCCCGGGACAGGGCCGGCAATCAGCCCCAGCATTTT

V: TRBV23-1
J: TRBJ1-3
D: .
length: 15
size: .
CDR3: CASSPAYDSGNTIYF
DNA: TGCGCCAGCAGCCCCGCTTATGACTCTGGAAACACCATATATTTT

V: TRBV10-3
J: TRBJ2-1
D: .
length: 15
size: .
CDR3: CATLDRLDKKNEQFF
DNA: TGTGCCACCTTAGACAGGCTGGACAAGAAGAATGAGCAGTTCTTC

V: TRBV11-2
J: TRBJ1-1
D: .
length: 15
size: .
CDR3: CASSLVAGIGTEAFF
DNA: TGTGCCAGCAGCTTAGTTGCGGGAATAGGCACTGAAGCTTTCTTT

V: TRBV11-3
J: TRBJ1-2
D: .
length: 12
size: once
CDR3: CASSREDHGYTF
DNA: TGTGCCAGCAGCCGAGAAGATCATGGCTACACCTTC

V: TRBV3-1
J: TRBJ1-2
D: .
length: 14
size: .
CDR3: CASSQDRSSYGYTF
DNA: TGTGCCAGCAGCCAAGATCGGTCCTCCTATGGCTACACCTTC

V: TRBV5-1
J: TRBJ1-5
D: .
length: 14
size: few
CDR3: CASSLNSPNQPQHF
DNA: TGCGCCAGCAGCTTAAACAGTCCTAATCAGCCCCAGCATTTT

V: TRBV7-9
J: TRBJ2-3
D: TRBD2
length: 16
size: .
CDR3: CASSLRRGAVTDTQYF
DNA: TGTGCCAGCAGCTTAAGGCGGGGGGCTGTTACAGATACGCAGTATTTT

V: TRBV24-1
J: TRBJ1-5
D: .
length: 14
size: .
CDR3: CATSDSWRDQPQHF
DNA: TGTGCCACCAGTGATTCCTGGAGGGATCAGCCCCAGCATTTT

V: TRBV6-5
J: TRBJ2-3
D: .
length: 14
size: many
CDR3: CASSSREITDTQYF
DNA: TGTGCCAGCAGTTCCCGGGAGATCACAGATACGCAGTATTTT

V: TRBV7-3
J: TRBJ2-3
D: .
length: 13
size: .
CDR3: CASSFLVGDTQYF
DNA: TGTGCCAGCAGCTTCCTCGTAGGAGATACGCAGTATTTT

V: TRBV2
J: TRBJ1-2
D: .
length: 15
size: .
CDR3: CASSEAPHFLYGYTF
DNA: TGTGCCAGCAGTGAAGCGCCCCATTTCCTCTATGGCTACACCTTC

V: TRBV20-1
J: TRBJ2-7
D: .
length: 14
size: .
CDR3: CSARGVGAGPEQYF
DNA: TGCAGTGCTAGAGGAGTAGGGGCCGGTCCCGAGCAGTACTTC

V: TRBV7-2
J: TRBJ1-3
D: TRBD1
length: 14
size: few
CDR3: CASSPDRGKNTIYF
DNA: TGTGCCAGCAGCCCCGACAGGGGGAAAAACACCATATATTTT

V: TRBV5-1
J: TRBJ1-1
D: .
length: 14
size: .
CDR3: CASSGVTVVGEAFF
DNA: TGCGCCAGCAGCGGGGTGACAGTTGTTGGTGAAGCTTTCTTT

V: TRBV2
J: TRBJ1-1
D: .
length: 13
size: many
CDR3: CASSAIGAREAFF
DNA: TGTGCCAGCAGTGCAATAGGGGCCCGTGAAGCTTTCTTT

V: TRBV9
J: TRBJ2-1
D: .
length: 13
size: many
CDR3: CASSIDTRNEQFF
DNA: TGTGCCAGCAGCATCGACACCCGAAATGAGCAGTTCTTC

V: TRBV5-1
J: TRBJ2-1
D: TRBD2
length: 16
size: .
CDR3: CASSGTPSGTYNEQFF
DNA: TGCGCCAGCAGCGGAACTCCTAGCGGGACATACAATGAGCAGTTCTTC

V: TRBV20-1
J: TRBJ1-2
D: .
length: 10
size: .
CDR3: CSASRYGYTF
DNA: TGCAGTGCTAGTCGCTATGGCTACACCTTC

V: TRBV20-1
J: TRBJ2-2
D: .
length: 13
size: few
CDR3: CSASQTNTGELFF
DNA: TGCAGTGCTAGCCAGACGAACACCGGGGAGCTGTTTTTT

V: TRBV7-9
J: TRBJ1-2
D: .
length: 14
size: few
CDR3: CASSFKGFKDGYTF
DNA: TGTGCCAGCAGCTTCAAGGGGTTTAAGGATGGCTACACCTTC

V: TRBV29-1
J: TRBJ1-1
D: .
length: 12
size: .
CDR3: CSGRVANTEAFF
DNA: TGCAGCGGAAGGGTCGCGAACACTGAAGCTTTCTTT

V: TRBV20-1
J: TRBJ1-2
D: TRBD1
length: 13
size: few
CDR3: CSAREDRGHGYTF
DNA: TGCAGTGCTAGAGAGGACAGGGGTCATGGCTACACCTTC

V: TRBV7-8
J: TRBJ2-7
D: TRBD2
length: 17
size: .
CDR3: CASSLMMGRGDTYEQYF
DNA: TGTGCCAGCAGCTTAATGATGGGGCGGGGGGATACCTACGAGCAGTACTTC